Below are 27 T cell receptor beta chains sequenced from a single sample in a study of a mutant IDH1 vaccine in newly diagnosed glioma. For these TCRs, the target antigens are not known. Time point defined: week 47, end of study. Every vaccination contained 300 ug of the mutant IDH1 20-mer peptide and was paired with topical imiquimod. TCRdb keeps only in-frame clones here, not all; method: immunoSEQ multiplex PCR. This sample has approximately 25,000 clones, with over 80% found just once. The sample in question was PBMCs, obtained from a glioma patient whose treatment included an IDH1 peptide vaccine. The receptor set was obtained from a middle-aged man with glioma. Some clones in this sample may be carry-over from other donors' samples.

This chain connects TRBV10-1 to TRBJ1-2, with 8 positions matching TRBD1. This CDR3 contains 17 residues. CDR1 is WNHNN and CDR2 is SYGVQD in the germline V gene (reference sequence). Trimming removed 0 bases from V and 1 base from J; junction bases left unmatched: 7. Here the CDR3 DNA reads TGCGCCAGCAGTGAGTCGAATGGACAGGGAGTTAACTATGGCTACACCTTC. Protein sequence: CASSESNGQGVNYGYTF.

The V gene is TRBV6-5, the J gene TRBJ2-7; no clear D gene. The CDR3 loop spans 15 amino acids. V was trimmed by 6 bases and J by 3 bases, leaving 18 bases between them. The V gene's germline CDR1 is MNHEY and CDR2 SVGAGI. DNA for the CDR3: TGTGCCAGCAGCAACGGCCAGGTTGGGTACTACGAGCAGTACTTC. It is translated as CASSNGQVGYYEQYF.

V is TRBV10-2 and J is TRBJ2-3, with 16 bases identical to TRBD2. Germline CDR1 WSHSY, CDR2 SAAADI. The CDR3 has 14 residues. With 8 bases clipped from V and 6 bases from J, the junction kept 2 bases outside the gene matches. This CDR3 is CASAGLAGGDTQYF. The DNA for the CDR3 is TGCGCCAGCGCGGGACTAGCGGGGGGGGATACGCAGTATTTT.

J is TRBJ1-6 and V is TRBV5-1; D possibly corresponds to TRBD1 (5 bases). Trimming took off 0 bases at V and 0 bases at J, with 7 bases between the two ends. Germline CDR1 SGHRS, CDR2 YFSETQ. The CDR3 runs 16 residues. Here the CDR3 reads CASSLEGSSYNSPLHF. Here the CDR3 DNA reads TGCGCCAGCAGCTTGGAGGGGAGCTCCTATAATTCACCCCTCCACTTT. Together with reference TRBV5-1 and TRBJ1-6, the CDR3 gives the full variable domain: KAGVTQTPRYLIKTRGQQVTLSCSPISGHRSVSWYQQTPGQGLQFLFEYFSETQRNKGNFPGRFSGRQFSNSRSEMNVSTLELGDSALYLCASSLEGSSYNSPLHFGNGTRLTVT.

V gene TRBV30 combines with J gene TRBJ1-4; tentatively, D is TRBD1 (6 bases). Trimming removed 0 bases at V and 10 bases at J, with 15 bases between. The CDR3 is 14 residues long. CDR1 and CDR2 from the germline V gene are GTSNPN and SVGIG (reference sequence). The CDR3 reads CAWSVQRTVGKLFF. As DNA, the CDR3 is TGTGCCTGGAGTGTACAACGGACAGTAGGAAAACTGTTTTTT.

The rearrangement links TRBV28 to TRBJ2-7, with unresolved D. Germline V gene data show CDR1 as MDHEN and CDR2 as SYDVKM. The CDR3 contains 12 residues. V gave up 2 bases and J gave up 7 bases, with 9 bases separating them. CDR3 sequence reads: CASSLVRQEQYF. The CDR3 region has the DNA TGTGCCAGCAGTTTAGTAAGGCAGGAGCAGTACTTC.

The gene calls are TRBV2 and TRBJ1-6; D is unclear. CDR1 and CDR2 from the germline V gene are SNHLY and FYNNEI. The CDR3 is made up of 14 amino acids. Trimming shortened V by 7 bases and J by 9 bases, and 16 bases separated the two germline ends. The CDR3: CASTEAAWGSPLHF. CDR3 in DNA: TGTGCCAGCACAGAGGCAGCCTGGGGTTCACCCCTCCACTTT.

This chain joins TRBV19 and TRBJ1-5; D remains ambiguous. CDR3 length: 13 residues. V lost 5 bases and J lost 6, with 11 bases in between. Germline V gene data show CDR1 as LNHDA and CDR2 as SQIVND (reference sequence). CDR3 DNA: TGTGCCAGTAGTTCAGCGGGGTTTCAGCCCCAGCATTTT. Encoded protein: CASSSAGFQPQHF.

The chain is built from TRBV5-1 and TRBJ2-7; perhaps TRBD2 as D (5 bases). V dropped 1 base and J dropped 4 bases, with 12 bases sitting between them. There are 14 residues in the CDR3. Germline CDR1 and CDR2: SGHRS and YFSETQ. The CDR3 bases are TGCGCCAGCAGCTTGTATCCGGGGTATTACGAGCAGTACTTC. This gives the protein CASSLYPGYYEQYF. The full variable domain, completed using reference TRBV5-1 and TRBJ2-7, is KAGVTQTPRYLIKTRGQQVTLSCSPISGHRSVSWYQQTPGQGLQFLFEYFSETQRNKGNFPGRFSGRQFSNSRSEMNVSTLELGDSALYLCASSLYPGYYEQYFGPGTRLTVT.

The CDR3 DNA reads TGTGCCAGCAGTTCGACGGCAACTAATGAAAAACTGTTTTTT. This gives the protein CASSSTATNEKLFF. This rearrangement joins TRBV2 to TRBJ1-4; D is unclear. V shed 5 bases and J shed 0 bases, with 7 bases lying between them. Germline CDR1 reads SNHLY; CDR2 reads FYNNEI. The CDR3 consists of 14 residues.

V is TRBV10-3 and J is TRBJ2-6, with TRBD1 matching 9 bases. The V gene's germline CDR1 is ENHRY and CDR2 SYGVKD. After removal of 7 bases from V and 2 bases from J, the junction contained 15 bases not matched to a gene. The CDR3 sequence is 19 residues long. The CDR3 reads CAINPGTGLQEAGANVLTF. CDR3 DNA: TGTGCCATCAACCCCGGGACAGGGCTCCAAGAGGCTGGGGCCAACGTCCTGACTTTC.

The chain uses TRBV7-2 and TRBJ1-5; D gene ambiguous. The CDR3 loop spans 13 amino acids. CDR1 and CDR2 from the germline V gene are SGHTA and FQGNSA. V was pared by 5 bases and J by 7 bases, with 12 bases between. CDR3 sequence reads: CASSPLEGQPQHF. CDR3 bases: TGTGCCAGCAGCCCGTTGGAGGGACAGCCCCAGCATTTT.

The rearrangement links TRBV25-1 to TRBJ2-7, with unresolved D. V was shortened by 6 bases and J by 4 bases, with 7 bases between the two germline ends. CDR1 and CDR2 from the germline V gene are MGHDK and SYGVNS. This CDR3 comprises 11 residues. CDR3 coding DNA: TGTGCCAGCAGGATGGGGTACGAGCAGTACTTC. Its protein is CASRMGYEQYF.

The CDR3 region has the DNA TGTGCCAGCAGCGTATCTGGGGGGGGCCAATACGAGCAGTACTTC. This sequence encodes CASSVSGGGQYEQYF. The chain links TRBV9 to TRBJ2-7; TRBD2 might be the D (7 bases). The CDR3 runs 15 residues. Germline V gene sequence: CDR1 SGDLS, CDR2 YYNGEE. The V end lost 1 base, the J end lost 4 bases, and 15 bases lay between the germline ends.

The chain carries TRBV19 and TRBJ1-1; TRBD1 matches at 9 bases. The V gene's germline CDR1 is LNHDA and CDR2 SQIVND (reference sequence). V lost 3 bases, J lost 8 bases, and 4 bases stayed unmatched. The CDR3 length is 13 residues. CDR3 nucleotide sequence: TGTGCCAGTAGTATGGGGGGACAGGGAGAAGCTTTCTTT. This gives the protein CASSMGGQGEAFF.

The rearrangement uses TRBV6-6 and TRBJ2-1, with unresolved D. CDR1 and CDR2 from the germline V gene are MNHNY and SVGAGI (reference sequence). This CDR3 has 14 residues. V lost 5 bases and J 5 bases, leaving 13 bases between the germline ends. CDR3 residues: CASSQPNIHNEQFF. The CDR3 nucleotides are TGTGCCAGCAGTCAACCCAACATACACAATGAGCAGTTCTTC.

The V and J genes are TRBV9 and TRBJ1-3, with 9 bases lining up with TRBD1. This CDR3 has 15 residues. V was clipped by 3 bases and J by 8 bases; unmatched bases: 9. The germline V gene has CDR1 SGDLS and CDR2 YYNGEE. In nucleotides, the CDR3 is TGTGCCAGCAGCGCCCCTACAGGGGGCTTGCACACCATATATTTT. Translating it yields CASSAPTGGLHTIYF.

The CDR3 reads CASSQDWGAGTEAFF. In DNA, the CDR3 is TGCGCCAGCAGCCAAGATTGGGGGGCGGGCACTGAAGCTTTCTTT. The rearrangement joins TRBV4-1 to TRBJ1-1; D may be TRBD1 (6 bases). Germline loops: CDR1 MGHRA, CDR2 YSYEKL. CDR3 size: 15 residues. V lost 0 bases, J lost 4 bases, and 12 bases lay in between.

This chain connects TRBV5-1 to TRBJ1-4, with TRBD1 matching 11 bases. The CDR3 is 14 amino acids. V shed 4 bases and J 7 bases; nucleotides not matched to a gene: 3. CDR1 is SGHRS, CDR2 YFSETQ, per germline. The CDR3 here is CASSLGTGGEKLFF. DNA for the CDR3: TGCGCCAGCAGCCTGGGGACAGGGGGTGAAAAACTGTTTTTT.

This clone was counted between two and nine times. The chain employs TRBV5-6 and TRBJ1-1; D might be TRBD1 (5 bases). The CDR3 is 14 amino acids. Trimming shortened V by 4 bases and J by 5 bases, and 15 bases separated the two germline ends. Germline CDR1 is SGHDT and CDR2 is YYEEEE. Here the CDR3 reads CASSLVWGGTEAFF. Written as DNA, the CDR3 is TGTGCCAGCAGCCTAGTCTGGGGGGGGACTGAAGCTTTCTTT. Filled out from reference TRBV5-6 and TRBJ1-1, the complete variable domain reads DAGVTQSPTHLIKTRGQQVTLRCSPKSGHDTVSWYQQALGQGPQFIFQYYEEEERQRGNFPDRFSGHQFPNYSSELNVNALLLGDSALYLCASSLVWGGTEAFFGQGTRLTVV.

The table lists this clone with a count of one. This chain uses TRBV12-5 with TRBJ1-1; D perhaps matches TRBD1 (6 bases). Germline V gene data show CDR1 as LGHNT and CDR2 as FRNRAP. V was cut by 5 bases and J by 4 bases, with 20 bases left in between. The CDR3 covers 16 residues. Here the CDR3 reads CASGGTQYPGVTEAFF. DNA for the CDR3: TGTGCTAGTGGTGGCACACAATATCCAGGGGTCACTGAAGCTTTCTTT. Looking up the rest from reference TRBV12-5 and TRBJ1-1 gives the full variable domain: DARVTQTPRHKVTEMGQEVTMRCQPILGHNTVFWYRQTMMQGLELLAYFRNRAPLDDSGMPKDRFSAEMPDATLATLKIQPSEPRDSAVYFCASGGTQYPGVTEAFFGQGTRLTVV.

The chain recombines TRBV5-5 with TRBJ1-5, with D unresolved. The V end was cut by 4 bases, the J end by 5 bases, with 10 bases between. Germline values: CDR1 SGHKS, CDR2 YYEKEE (reference sequence). This CDR3 comprises 13 residues. The CDR3 DNA follows: TGTGCCAGCAGCCCGACCCCAGATCAGCCCCAGCATTTT. This codes for CASSPTPDQPQHF.

CDR3 amino acids: CASSRYGGPYNEQFF. The CDR3 DNA reads as TGTGCCAGCAGTCGATACGGGGGGCCCTACAATGAGCAGTTCTTC. V usage is TRBV27 and J usage is TRBJ2-1; possibly TRBD2 for D (7 bases). Germline V gene lookup returns CDR1 MNHEY and CDR2 SMNVEV (reference sequence). Trimming took 5 bases from V and 2 from J, leaving 13 bases between them. The CDR3 spans 15 residues.

This clone was seen a handful of times. The chain employs TRBV30 and TRBJ1-2, with D unclear. Germline assignment: CDR1 GTSNPN and CDR2 SVGIG (reference sequence). Trimming left V 0 bases short and J 2 bases short, with 13 bases between. The CDR3 extends over 15 amino acids. For the CDR3, the DNA is TGTGCCTGGAGTGTTTGGAACAGCTCGAACTATGGCTACACCTTC. Translated: CAWSVWNSSNYGYTF. Drawing the rest from reference TRBV30 and TRBJ1-2, the complete variable domain is SQTIHQWPATLVQPVGSPLSLECTVEGTSNPNLYWYRQAAGRGLQLLFYSVGIGQISSEVPQNLSASRPQDRQFILSSKKLLLSDSGFYLCAWSVWNSSNYGYTFGSGTRLTVV.

The CDR3 DNA reads TGTGCCAGCAGAGGGAAACAGGGGATCCCCGGGGAGCTGTTTTTT. Amino acids: CASRGKQGIPGELFF. The chain employs TRBV7-9 and TRBJ2-2, with TRBD1 matching 7 bases. V shed 6 bases and J 6 bases; nucleotides not matched to a gene: 10. The CDR3 spans 15 residues. Germline CDR1 and CDR2: SEHNR and FQNEAQ (reference sequence).

The rearrangement joins TRBV9 to TRBJ1-4, with unresolved D. The CDR3 consists of 16 residues. V shed 0 bases and J shed 7 bases, with 16 bases lying between them. CDR1 and CDR2 (germline): SGDLS, YYNGEE. The DNA of the CDR3 is TGTGCCAGCAGCGTAGGCGTGGTGGAGGGAGGTGAAAAACTGTTTTTT. Protein: CASSVGVVEGGEKLFF.

This chain connects TRBV6-4 to TRBJ2-3; 9 positions match TRBD1. Trimming took 2 bases from V and 7 from J; bases not matched to a gene: 4. CDR1 MRHNA and CDR2 SNTAGT come from the germline V gene. The CDR3 covers 14 residues. This CDR3 is CASSDRDRANTQYF. The CDR3, as DNA: TGTGCCAGCAGTGACCGGGACAGGGCAAATACGCAGTATTTT.